This T cell receptor beta chain was sequenced for a study of beta chain features in type 1 diabetes. Looking at the study overall: Analysis included around 99,000,000 sorted cells drawn from all samples. Study-wide findings and caveats: Among patients with Type 1 diabetes, TCRB CDR3s were moderately but significantly shorter in every one of the four CD4+ subsets. The naive, central memory and Treg TCRB repertoires showed an apparent similarity that was greater among patients than among healthy donors. For patients and controls alike, PCR might favor shorter templates to the same degree.

The germline V gene has CDR1 GTSNPN and CDR2 SVGIG (reference sequence). The CDR3 is 14 amino acids. J was trimmed by 3 bases and V by 7 bases; bases with no gene match: 8. A remark on this clone: As yet, its antigen is unknown.

The whole isolated RNA underwent reverse transcription, so sequencing captured expressed TCRB transcripts. Repertoires were generated with immunoSEQ multiplex PCR, while TCRdb's copy carries only in-frame clones and drops some. The data show around 40,000 clones, roughly half seen once. Sequenced input: Tregs from blood. The receptor was derived from a woman aged 18 to 35 in good health. The rearrangement joins TRBV30 to TRBJ1-4; 7 bases line up with TRBD1. The CDR3 is CASNPGTANEKLFF. DNA of the CDR3: TGTGCCTCCAACCCCGGGACAGCTAATGAAAAACTGTTTTTT.